The sequence of this TCR beta chain was determined in a study of T-cell reconstitution after alpha-beta-depleted transplantation in children. Study-wide results and caveats: Surviving recipient T cells and thymic progenitors underlay high day-60 TCRbeta diversity in some patients. The origin of alpha-beta T cells about two months after transplant was reportedly several hundred expanded graft clones. Counts and diversity of T cells one year after transplant came mostly from newly produced T cells.

This clonotype appeared a few times. Its antigen is currently unknown. TCRbeta library construction was performed incorporating unique molecular identifiers. MiXCR was run by TCRdb on the PCR reads, yielding one entry per CDR3 protein. The sample consists of 250,000 to 400,000 distinct CDR3 sequences, around 20% of them appearing once. Germline lookup yields CDR1 MNHNS and CDR2 SASEGT. CDR3 length: 14 residues. The ends were cut back, 4 bases at V and 1 base at J, with 8 bases in the middle. V is TRBV6-1 and J is TRBJ2-4; D ambiguous. This TCR derives from a male patient younger than 18 who had a stem cell transplant for acute lymphoblastic leukemia, so the T cells may come from the graft donor. The source was PBMCs, mostly from graft donor cells, collected 180 days after TCRalphabeta/CD19-depleted stem cell transplant. The CDR3 DNA reads TGTGCCAGCAGTGGCAGCTCCGCCAAAAACATTCAGTACTTC. It specifies CASSGSSAKNIQYF.